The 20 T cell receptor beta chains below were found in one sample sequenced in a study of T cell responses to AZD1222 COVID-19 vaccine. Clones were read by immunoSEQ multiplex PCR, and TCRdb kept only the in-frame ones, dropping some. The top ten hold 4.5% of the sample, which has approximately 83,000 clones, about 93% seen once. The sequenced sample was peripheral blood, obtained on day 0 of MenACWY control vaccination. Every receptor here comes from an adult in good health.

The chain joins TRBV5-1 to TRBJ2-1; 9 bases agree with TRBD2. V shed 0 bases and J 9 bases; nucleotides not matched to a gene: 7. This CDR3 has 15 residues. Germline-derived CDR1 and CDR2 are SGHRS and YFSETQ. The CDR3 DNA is TGCGCCAGCAGCTTGGAGGCGGGAGGGATAGGTGAGCAGTTCTTC. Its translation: CASSLEAGGIGEQFF.

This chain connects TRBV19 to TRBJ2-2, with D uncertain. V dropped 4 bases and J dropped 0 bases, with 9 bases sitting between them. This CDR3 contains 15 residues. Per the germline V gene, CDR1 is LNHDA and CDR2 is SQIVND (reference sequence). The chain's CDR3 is CASSNRVANTGELFF. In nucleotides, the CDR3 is TGTGCCAGTAGTAATAGGGTTGCGAACACCGGGGAGCTGTTTTTT.

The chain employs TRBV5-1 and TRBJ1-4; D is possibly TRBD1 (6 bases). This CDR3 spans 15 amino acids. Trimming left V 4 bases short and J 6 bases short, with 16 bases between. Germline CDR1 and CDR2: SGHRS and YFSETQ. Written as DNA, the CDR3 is TGCGCCAGCAGCACTTCAGGGGTCGAGTATGAAAAACTGTTTTTT. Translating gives CASSTSGVEYEKLFF.

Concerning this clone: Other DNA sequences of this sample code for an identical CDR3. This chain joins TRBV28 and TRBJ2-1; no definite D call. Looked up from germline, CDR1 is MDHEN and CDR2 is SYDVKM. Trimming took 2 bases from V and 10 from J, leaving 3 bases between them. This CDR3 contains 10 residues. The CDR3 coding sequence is TGTGCCAGCAGTTTAGGCGAGCAGTTCTTC. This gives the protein CASSLGEQFF.

The DNA for the CDR3 is TGTGCCAGCAGCTCAGCGGGAGGGGGGCGGAAGGAAGCTTTCTTT. Translating gives CASSSAGGGRKEAFF. The chain recombines TRBV11-2 with TRBJ1-1, with TRBD1 as a possible D gene (6 bases). Trimming cost V 4 bases and J 8 bases, with 20 bases left between them. The CDR3 consists of 15 residues. The germline CDR1 and CDR2 sequences are SGHAT and FQNNGV.

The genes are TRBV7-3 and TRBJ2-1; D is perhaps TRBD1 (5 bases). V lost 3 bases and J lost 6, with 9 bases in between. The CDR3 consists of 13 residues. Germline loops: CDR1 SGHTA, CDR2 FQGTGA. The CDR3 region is CASSFGQGNEQFF. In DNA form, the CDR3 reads TGTGCCAGCAGCTTTGGTCAGGGCAATGAGCAGTTCTTC.

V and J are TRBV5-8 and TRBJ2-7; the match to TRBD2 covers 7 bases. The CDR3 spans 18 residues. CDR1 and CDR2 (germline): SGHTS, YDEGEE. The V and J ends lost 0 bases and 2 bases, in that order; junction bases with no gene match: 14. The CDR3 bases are TGTGCCAGCAGCTTGGGGGCTAGCGGAGATGTGGGGGCCTACGAGCAGTACTTC. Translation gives CASSLGASGDVGAYEQYF.

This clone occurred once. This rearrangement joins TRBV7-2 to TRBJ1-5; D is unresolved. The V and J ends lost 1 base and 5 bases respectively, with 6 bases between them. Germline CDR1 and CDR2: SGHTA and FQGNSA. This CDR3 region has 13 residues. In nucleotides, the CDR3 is TGTGCCAGCAGCTTAGTGCGGGATCAGCCCCAGCATTTT. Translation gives CASSLVRDQPQHF.

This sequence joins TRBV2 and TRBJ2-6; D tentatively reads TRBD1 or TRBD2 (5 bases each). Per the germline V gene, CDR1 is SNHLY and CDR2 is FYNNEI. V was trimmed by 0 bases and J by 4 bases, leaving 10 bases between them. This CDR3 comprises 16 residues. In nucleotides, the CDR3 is TGTGCCAGCAGTGAAGCGCTGGGGGAGGGGGCCAACGTCCTGACTTTC. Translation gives CASSEALGEGANVLTF.

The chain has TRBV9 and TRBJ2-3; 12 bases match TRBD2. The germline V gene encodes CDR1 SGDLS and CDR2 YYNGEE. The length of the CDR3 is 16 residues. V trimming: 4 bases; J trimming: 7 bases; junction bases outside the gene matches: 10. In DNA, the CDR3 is TGTGCCAGCAGCATCATGACTAGCGGGAGTAGGAATACGCAGTATTTT. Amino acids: CASSIMTSGSRNTQYF.

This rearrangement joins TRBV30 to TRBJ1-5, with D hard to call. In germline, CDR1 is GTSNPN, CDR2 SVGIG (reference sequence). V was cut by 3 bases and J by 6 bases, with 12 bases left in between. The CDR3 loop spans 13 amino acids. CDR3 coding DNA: TGTGCCTGGAGCCCAGGAAGAATTCAGCCCCAGCATTTT. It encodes CAWSPGRIQPQHF. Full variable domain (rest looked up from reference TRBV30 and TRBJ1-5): SQTIHQWPATLVQPVGSPLSLECTVEGTSNPNLYWYRQAAGRGLQLLFYSVGIGQISSEVPQNLSASRPQDRQFILSSKKLLLSDSGFYLCAWSPGRIQPQHFGDGTRLSIL.

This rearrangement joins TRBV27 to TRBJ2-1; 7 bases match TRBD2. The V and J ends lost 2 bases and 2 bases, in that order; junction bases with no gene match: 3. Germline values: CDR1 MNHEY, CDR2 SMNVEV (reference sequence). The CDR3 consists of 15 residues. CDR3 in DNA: TGTGCCAGCAGTTTAGCGGGAGAGACCTACAATGAGCAGTTCTTC. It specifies CASSLAGETYNEQFF.

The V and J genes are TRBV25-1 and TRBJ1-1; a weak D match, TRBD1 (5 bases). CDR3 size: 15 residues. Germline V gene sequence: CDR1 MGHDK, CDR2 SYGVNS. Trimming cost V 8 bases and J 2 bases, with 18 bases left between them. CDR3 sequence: CASQRQPKQNTEAFF. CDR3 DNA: TGTGCCAGCCAAAGACAGCCTAAACAAAACACTGAAGCTTTCTTT. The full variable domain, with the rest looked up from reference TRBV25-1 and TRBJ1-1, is EADIYQTPRYLVIGTGKKITLECSQTMGHDKMYWYQQDPGMELHLIHYSYGVNSTEKGDLSSESTVSRIRTEHFPLTLESARPSHTSQYLCASQRQPKQNTEAFFGQGTRLTVV.

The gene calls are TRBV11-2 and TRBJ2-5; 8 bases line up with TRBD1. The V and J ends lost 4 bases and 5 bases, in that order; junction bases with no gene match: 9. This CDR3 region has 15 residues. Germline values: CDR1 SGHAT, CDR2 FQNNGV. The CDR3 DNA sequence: TGTGCCAGCAGCTCACCCCAGGGGGCAGGGGAGACCCAGTACTTC. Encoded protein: CASSSPQGAGETQYF.

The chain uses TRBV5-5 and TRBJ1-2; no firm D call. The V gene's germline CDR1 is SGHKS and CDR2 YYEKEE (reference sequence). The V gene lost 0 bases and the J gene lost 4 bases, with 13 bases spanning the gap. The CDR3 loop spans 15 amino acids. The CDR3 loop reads CASSLEPDGTYGYTF. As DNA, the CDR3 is TGTGCCAGCAGCTTGGAACCGGACGGTACCTATGGCTACACCTTC.

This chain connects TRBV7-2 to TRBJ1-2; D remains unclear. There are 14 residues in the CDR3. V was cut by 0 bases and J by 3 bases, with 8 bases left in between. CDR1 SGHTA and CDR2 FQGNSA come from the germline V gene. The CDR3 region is CASSLARTDYGYTF. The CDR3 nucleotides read TGTGCCAGCAGCTTAGCTAGGACGGACTATGGCTACACCTTC.

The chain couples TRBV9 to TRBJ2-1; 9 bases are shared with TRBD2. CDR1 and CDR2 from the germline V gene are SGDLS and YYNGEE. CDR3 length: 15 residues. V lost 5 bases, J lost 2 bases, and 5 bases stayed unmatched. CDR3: CASSLAGAAYNEQFF. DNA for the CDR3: TGTGCCAGCAGTTTAGCGGGAGCGGCCTACAATGAGCAGTTCTTC.

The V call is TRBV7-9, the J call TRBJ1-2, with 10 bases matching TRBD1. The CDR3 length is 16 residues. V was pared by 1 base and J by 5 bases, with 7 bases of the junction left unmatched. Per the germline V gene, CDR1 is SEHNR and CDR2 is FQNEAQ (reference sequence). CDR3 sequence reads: CASSLEVTGGRYGYTF. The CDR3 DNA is TGTGCCAGCAGCTTAGAGGTGACAGGGGGCCGGTATGGCTACACCTTC.

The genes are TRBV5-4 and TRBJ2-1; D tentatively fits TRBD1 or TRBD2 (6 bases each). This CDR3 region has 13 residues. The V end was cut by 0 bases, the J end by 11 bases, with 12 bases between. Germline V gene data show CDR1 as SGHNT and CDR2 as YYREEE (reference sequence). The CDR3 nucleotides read TGTGCCAGCAGCTTGGGGGGGGACAAAAAGCAGTTCTTC. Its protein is CASSLGGDKKQFF.

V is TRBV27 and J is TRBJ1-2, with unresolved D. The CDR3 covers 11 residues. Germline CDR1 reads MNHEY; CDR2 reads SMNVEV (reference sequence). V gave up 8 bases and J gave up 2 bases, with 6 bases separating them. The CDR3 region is CASGKNYGYTF. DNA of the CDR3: TGTGCCAGCGGGAAAAACTATGGCTACACCTTC.